The entry that follows covers one TCR beta chain sequence. The assay was immunoSEQ multiplex PCR, and TCRdb's table has in-frame clones only and misses some. The table includes approximately 90,000 clones, 74% detected once. The sample comes from a study of CD8 T cell repertoires and HIV-1 epitope variants. CDR1 and CDR2 (germline): KGHSH, LQKENI. Trimming removed 2 bases at V and 4 bases at J, with 6 bases between. This CDR3 has 13 residues. The chain combines TRBV18 with TRBJ1-5; D unresolved. This receptor was obtained from a male donor with HIV. The sequencing sample was made of uncultured baseline CD8+ T cells from peripheral blood mononuclear cells (PBMCs). CDR3 sequence: CASSPGQNQPQHF. Here the CDR3 DNA reads TGTGCCAGCTCACCAGGGCAAAATCAGCCCCAGCATTTT.